Given below is one T cell receptor beta chain in context. These data come from a study of blood T cell repertoires in COVID-19. The overall study: The samples span acute and convalescent COVID-19 from the United States, Italy and Spain. Nucleic acid was either cDNA or gDNA, and it came from T cells, B-cell-depleted T cells, or PBMCs.

V was pared by 5 bases and J by 5 bases, with 14 bases of the junction left unmatched. CDR3 length equals 17 residues. In germline, CDR1 is MNHNY, CDR2 SVGAGI (reference sequence). Under the authors' procedure: Reference gene primer amplification gave nucleated cell count estimates. The data were produced by immunoSEQ multiplex PCR, yet TCRdb's version contains in-frame clones alone and is incomplete. V and J calls and clone size are as listed in that table; D and trimming were resolved from the DNA. The table records some 22,000 clones, 70% to 90% of them present only once. The source material was peripheral blood. This TCR derives from a woman over 75 with acute or convalescent COVID-19. The chain carries TRBV6-6 and TRBJ2-1, with TRBD2 matching over 8 bases. DNA of the CDR3: TGTGCCAGCAGTCCCCAACCCGCGGGACTAGTTAACAATGAGCAGTTCTTC. It yields the protein CASSPQPAGLVNNEQFF.